The 5 T cell receptor beta chains in this list originate from one sample, sequenced in a study of blood T cell repertoires in COVID-19 (TCRdb year 2020). The library was prepared using the immunoSEQ multiplex PCR assay. TCRdb took this table from immuneACCESS and kept in-frame rearrangements with V and J called. Such tables lack part of the clones; where checked against another copy, unresolved V genes explain under half of the gap, and the rest is unexplained. Within this sample are around 230,000 clones, with around 86% of them counted one time only. The leading ten clones occupy less than 4% of the sample. Sequenced input: PBMCs or T cells enriched from blood (not recorded which). The origin of the receptors is a woman aged 40 to 50 with acute COVID-19.

The rearrangement joins TRBV7-8 to TRBJ2-1, with TRBD2 matching 12 bases. Germline lookup yields CDR1 SGHVS and CDR2 FQNEAQ. There are 14 residues in the CDR3. V shed 10 bases and J 5 bases; nucleotides not matched to a gene: 6. The CDR3 reads CATSGLAGNNEQFF. In DNA, the CDR3 is TGTGCCACCTCGGGACTAGCGGGTAACAATGAGCAGTTCTTC.

The rearrangement joins TRBV6-6 to TRBJ2-3, with 8 bases that match TRBD2. Germline assignment: CDR1 MNHNY and CDR2 SVGAGI (reference sequence). Unmatched junction bases numbered 13, after V lost 5 bases and J lost 3 bases. The CDR3 totals 17 residues. The CDR3: CASSPTSAGDGTDTQYF. The CDR3, as DNA: TGTGCCAGCAGTCCAACATCAGCGGGAGACGGGACAGATACGCAGTATTTT.

V gene TRBV30 combines with J gene TRBJ2-1; D uncertain. Germline values: CDR1 GTSNPN, CDR2 SVGIG (reference sequence). The germline V and J ends were trimmed by 2 bases and 10 bases, with 21 bases remaining between them. This CDR3 region has 15 residues. DNA of the CDR3: TGTGCCTGGAGTTTCGCAGGAACTCCCAGGCAGGAGCAGTTCTTC. Its protein product is CAWSFAGTPRQEQFF.

The chain joins TRBV5-1 to TRBJ2-2; maybe TRBD2 (6 bases). This CDR3 is built from 14 residues. Per germline, CDR1 SGHRS and CDR2 YFSETQ. Trimming removed 6 bases at V and 6 bases at J, with 15 bases between. CDR3 sequence (DNA): TGCGCCAGCAATTTGGGGGGAGTGGCCGGGGAGCTGTTTTTT. Protein sequence: CASNLGGVAGELFF.

This chain joins TRBV19 and TRBJ1-2; 9 nucleotides match TRBD1. Germline values: CDR1 LNHDA, CDR2 SQIVND (reference sequence). The CDR3 runs to 13 residues. J was trimmed by 6 bases and V by 5 bases; bases with no gene match: 4. For the CDR3, the DNA is TGTGCCAGTAGTCCCCGGGACAGGGATGGCTACACCTTC. Translating gives CASSPRDRDGYTF. Full variable domain (rest looked up from reference TRBV19 and TRBJ1-2): DGGITQSPKYLFRKEGQNVTLSCEQNLNHDAMYWYRQDPGQGLRLIYYSQIVNDFQKGDIAEGYSVSREKKESFPLTVTSAQKNPTAFYLCASSPRDRDGYTFGSGTRLTVV.